This T cell receptor beta chain was documented in a study of vaccination effects on CD4 cells after COVID-19. Study in general: Participants were given two doses of BNT162b2 or mRNA-1273 vaccine. Study-wide points: Researchers report that only 1 of 255 vaccine-induced clones in healthy vaccinees cross-reacted with common cold coronaviruses.

The germline V gene has CDR1 SGDLS and CDR2 YYNGEE. The CDR3 has 13 residues. The V end was cut by 0 bases, the J end by 9 bases, with 10 bases between. TCRdb's copy holds only in-frame clones and misses some; the assay was immunoSEQ multiplex PCR. This table has about 70,000 clones, 80% appearing once. On this clone itself: Its antigen is undetermined.

Prior to sequencing, the ViraFEST assay stimulated PBMC with viral peptide pools, which expanded the antigen-specific CD4+ T cells. Between days 10 and 11 of culture, CD4+ T cells were separated out. Nucleocapsid antibody tests were negative, and the vaccine recipients had no prior SARS-CoV-2 infection. A few million PBMC per well were cultured with roughly 9 IU/ml IL-2 and roughly 10 ug/ml peptides. Researchers swapped half the medium for IL-2 medium on both days 3 and 7. The sample was CD4+ T cells from PBMCs cultured with SARS-CoV-2 spike peptides, taken before COVID-19 vaccination. The V and J genes are TRBV9 and TRBJ2-4; D call uncertain. The clonotype comes from a human donor who received a COVID-19 vaccine. The DNA for the CDR3 is TGTGCCAGCAGCGTAGATCTTCGCAGCATTCAGTACTTC. Protein product: CASSVDLRSIQYF.